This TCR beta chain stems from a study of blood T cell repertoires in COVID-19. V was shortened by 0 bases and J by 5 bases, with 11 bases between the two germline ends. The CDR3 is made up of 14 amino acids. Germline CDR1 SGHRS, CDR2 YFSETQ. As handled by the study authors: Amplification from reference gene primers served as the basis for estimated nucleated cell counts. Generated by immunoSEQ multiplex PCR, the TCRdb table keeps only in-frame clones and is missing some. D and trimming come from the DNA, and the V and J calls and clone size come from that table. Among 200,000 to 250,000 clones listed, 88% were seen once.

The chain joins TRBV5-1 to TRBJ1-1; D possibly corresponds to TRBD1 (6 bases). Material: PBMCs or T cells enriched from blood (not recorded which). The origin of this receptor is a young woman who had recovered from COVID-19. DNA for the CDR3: TGCGCCAGCAGCTTGGCCGCAGGGGATACTGAAGCTTTCTTT. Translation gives CASSLAAGDTEAFF. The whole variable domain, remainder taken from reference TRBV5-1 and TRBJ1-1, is KAGVTQTPRYLIKTRGQQVTLSCSPISGHRSVSWYQQTPGQGLQFLFEYFSETQRNKGNFPGRFSGRQFSNSRSEMNVSTLELGDSALYLCASSLAAGDTEAFFGQGTRLTVV.